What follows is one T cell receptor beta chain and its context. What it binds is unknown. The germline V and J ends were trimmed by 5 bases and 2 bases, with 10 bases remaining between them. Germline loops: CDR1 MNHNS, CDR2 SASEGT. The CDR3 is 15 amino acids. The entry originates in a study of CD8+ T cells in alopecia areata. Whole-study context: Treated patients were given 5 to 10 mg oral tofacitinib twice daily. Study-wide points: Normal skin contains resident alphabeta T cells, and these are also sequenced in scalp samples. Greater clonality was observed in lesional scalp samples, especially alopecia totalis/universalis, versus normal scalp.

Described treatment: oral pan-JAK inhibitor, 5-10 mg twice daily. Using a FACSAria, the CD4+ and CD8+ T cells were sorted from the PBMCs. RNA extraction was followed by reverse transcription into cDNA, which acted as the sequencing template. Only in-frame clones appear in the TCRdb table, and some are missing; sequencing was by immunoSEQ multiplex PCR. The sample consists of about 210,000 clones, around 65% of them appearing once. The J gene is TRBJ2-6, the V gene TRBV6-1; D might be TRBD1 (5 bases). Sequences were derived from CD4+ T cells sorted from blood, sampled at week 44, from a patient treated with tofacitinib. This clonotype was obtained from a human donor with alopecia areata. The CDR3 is CASSPQGTGANVLTF. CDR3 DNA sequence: TGTGCCAGCAGTCCTCAGGGAACTGGGGCCAACGTCCTGACTTTC.